The present entry profiles one T cell receptor (beta chain) with its context. The antigen is undetermined. CDR1 MGHDK and CDR2 SYGVNS come from the germline V gene. The CDR3 runs to 15 residues. V was clipped by 5 bases and J by 2 bases, with 15 bases between them. Primed by a sample-barcoded 5' primer and a J-beta primer mix, a second PCR proceeded for 7 to 11 cycles. In TCRdb, the 5' RACE reads were re-called with MiXCR into one record per CDR3 protein. The sample has over 1,500,000 distinct CDR3 sequences; roughly 49% are singletons. The sample comes from a study of blood T cells in healthy people across ages. Study findings and constraints: A roughly linear fall in TCR beta diversity per million T cells was seen with increasing age.

Extracted total RNA amounted to at least 5.5 micrograms for each sample. The chain employs TRBV25-1 and TRBJ2-5; D uncertain. This clonotype originated in a woman aged 40 to 49 in good health. Sequences were obtained from blood. In nucleotides, the CDR3 is TGTGCCAGCAGTATCTCCTCTGGGCCTCAAGAGACCCAGTACTTC. It yields the protein CASSISSGPQETQYF.